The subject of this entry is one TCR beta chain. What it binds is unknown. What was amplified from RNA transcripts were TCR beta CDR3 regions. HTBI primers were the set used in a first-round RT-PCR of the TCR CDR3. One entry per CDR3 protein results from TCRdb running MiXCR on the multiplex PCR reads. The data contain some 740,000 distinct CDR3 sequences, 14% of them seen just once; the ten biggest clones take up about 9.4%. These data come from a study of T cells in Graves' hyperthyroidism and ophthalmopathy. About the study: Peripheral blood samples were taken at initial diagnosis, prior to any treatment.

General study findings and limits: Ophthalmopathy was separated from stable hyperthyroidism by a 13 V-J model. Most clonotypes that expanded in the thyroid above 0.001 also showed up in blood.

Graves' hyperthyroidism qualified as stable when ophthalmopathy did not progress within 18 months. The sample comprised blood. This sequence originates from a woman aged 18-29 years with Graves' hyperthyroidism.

The CDR3 nucleotides are TGTGCCAGCAGCTTGGGCCCGATGTGGAATGAGCAGTTCTTC. Translated, it gives CASSLGPMWNEQFF. The V call is TRBV11-3, the J call TRBJ2-1; D is unresolved. Trimming removed 3 bases from V and 7 bases from J, with 13 bases in between. Germline values: CDR1 SGHNT, CDR2 YENEEA. The CDR3 sequence is 14 residues long.